This T cell receptor beta chain was documented in a study of CD8 T cells in Susac syndrome. The multiple sclerosis control group was made up of treatment-naive patients with stable or active relapsing-remitting disease. RNA was extracted with the RNeasy kit, and a quantity of roughly 0.5 to 1 ug was reverse transcribed using random hexamers. TCRdb re-analysed the immunoSEQ multiplex PCR reads in MiXCR, keeping a single row per CDR3 protein. The table lists about 120,000 distinct CDR3 sequences, approximately 93% of them singletons. Germline CDR1 SEHNR, CDR2 FQNEAQ (reference sequence). This CDR3 has 10 amino acids. V lost 8 bases to trimming and J lost 16 bases, with 15 bases between them.

V is TRBV7-9 and J is TRBJ2-1; the D call may be TRBD1 or TRBD2 (5 bases each). Sequencing was carried out using CD4+ T cells from PBMCs. The TCR sequence derives from a human donor with multiple sclerosis. The CDR3 sequence is CASDGAKNFF. The CDR3 DNA reads TGTGCCAGCGACGGGGCGAAAAACTTCTTC.